This is a list of T cell receptor beta chains from one sample in a study of T-cell reconstitution after alpha-beta-depleted transplantation in children. TCRdb re-called the PCR reads through MiXCR, storing one row per CDR3 protein. The sample has around 580,000 distinct CDR3 sequences; roughly 24% are singletons. The sample consisted of PBMCs, mostly from graft donor cells, taken 360 days after TCRalphabeta/CD19-depleted stem cell transplant. Receptor source: a boy under two years old who had a stem cell transplant for acute myeloid leukemia, so the T cells may come from the graft donor. The CDR3 runs from the conserved cysteine through the conserved F or W. Each record gives: CDR3 length, V gene, J gene, D gene, clone size, CDR3 protein, CDR3 DNA. D genes are given only for firm matches. The size entry is marked missing in some rows and otherwise reads once, few, many or a size class.

15	TRBV19	TRBJ1-6	-	few	CASSMAGLDNSPLHF	TGTGCCAGTAGTATGGCGGGGTTGGATAATTCACCCCTCCACTTT
14	TRBV20-1	TRBJ2-3	-	few	CSAEDRTSTDTQYF	TGCAGTGCTGAGGACAGAACTAGCACAGATACGCAGTATTTT
13	TRBV7-2	TRBJ2-1	-	-	CASSLEGNHEQFF	TGTGCCAGCAGCTTAGAGGGGAACCATGAGCAGTTCTTC
14	TRBV4-2	TRBJ1-2	-	-	CASSQEKLYYGYTF	TGTGCCAGCAGCCAAGAAAAGCTCTACTATGGCTACACCTTC
15	TRBV4-2	TRBJ2-5	-	-	CASSQVLVSQETQYF	TGTGCCAGCAGCCAAGTTCTAGTCAGCCAAGAGACCCAGTACTTC
13	TRBV30	TRBJ1-1	-	-	CAWSSRVGTRAFF	TGTGCCTGGTCCAGCAGGGTCGGGACGCGAGCTTTCTTT
13	TRBV29-1	TRBJ1-1	-	few	CSVMREFNTEAFF	TGCAGCGTTATGCGGGAATTTAACACTGAAGCTTTCTTT
12	TRBV2	TRBJ2-7	-	few	CASVGSTYEQYF	TGTGCCAGCGTGGGCAGCACTTACGAGCAGTACTTC
15	TRBV12-3/TRBV12-4	TRBJ2-5	-	-	CASSKERRTQETQYF	TGTGCCAGCAGTAAAGAGAGACGGACCCAAGAGACCCAGTACTTC
17	TRBV7-8	TRBJ1-6	-	-	CASSLGAPGQRYSPLHF	TGTGCCAGCAGCTTAGGAGCCCCGGGACAAAGATATTCACCCCTCCACTTT
15	TRBV29-1	TRBJ2-7	-	many	CSVEIRGTPSYEQYF	TGCAGCGTTGAAATCCGAGGGACACCTTCCTACGAGCAGTACTTC
15	TRBV5-1	TRBJ2-1	-	few	CASSLVTLSYNEQFF	TGCGCCAGCAGCTTGGTTACACTATCCTACAATGAGCAGTTCTTC
13	TRBV28	TRBJ1-2	-	-	CASSWGPMSGYTF	TGTGCCAGCAGTTGGGGGCCTATGAGTGGCTACACCTTC
12	TRBV6-2/TRBV6-3	TRBJ2-2	-	many	CASSYPPGELFF	TGTGCCAGCAGTTATCCCCCCGGGGAGCTGTTTTTT
13	TRBV5-1	TRBJ2-5	-	-	CASSLDQQETQYF	TGCGCCAGCAGCTTGGATCAGCAAGAGACCCAGTACTTC
15	TRBV6-5	TRBJ2-1	TRBD2	few	CASSYRTSIGNEQFF	TGTGCCAGCAGTTACCGGACTAGCATCGGGAATGAGCAGTTCTTC
15	TRBV7-2	TRBJ2-2	-	-	CASSTGGLNTGELFF	TGTGCCAGCAGTACCGGGGGGCTGAACACCGGGGAGCTGTTTTTT
14	TRBV7-2	TRBJ2-7	-	-	CASSPRSLTYEQYF	TGTGCCAGCAGCCCCCGTAGCCTCACCTACGAGCAGTACTTC
13	TRBV20-1	TRBJ1-3	-	few	CSARLSSGNTIYF	TGCAGTGCTAGATTGAGCTCTGGAAACACCATATATTTT
20	TRBV10-3	TRBJ2-3	-	-	CAISESVVLQRRPSTDTQYF	TGTGCCATCAGTGAATCGGTGGTGTTGCAGCGGAGACCTAGCACAGATACGCAGTATTTT
14	TRBV5-1	TRBJ1-2	-	few	CASSLEGSGYGYTF	TGCGCCAGCAGCTTGGAGGGCAGTGGGTATGGCTACACCTTC
17	TRBV20-1	TRBJ2-5	TRBD2	few	CSARATSGGLRRETQYF	TGCAGTGCTAGGGCTACTAGCGGGGGGCTGCGGAGAGAGACCCAGTACTTC
17	TRBV29-1	TRBJ2-3	-	few	CSAESPGTFLGTDTQYF	TGCAGCGCCGAATCTCCCGGGACTTTTCTCGGAACAGATACGCAGTATTTT
13	TRBV28	TRBJ2-3	-	many	CASRQGWTDTQYF	TGTGCCAGCAGGCAGGGCTGGACAGATACGCAGTATTTT
13	TRBV29-1	TRBJ1-1	-	-	CSVEGGGGTEAFF	TGCAGCGTCGAGGGCGGGGGAGGCACTGAAGCTTTCTTT
16	TRBV7-9	TRBJ2-4	-	many	CASSLSHVDRQNIQYF	TGTGCCAGCAGCTTATCCCATGTCGATCGCCAAAACATTCAGTACTTC